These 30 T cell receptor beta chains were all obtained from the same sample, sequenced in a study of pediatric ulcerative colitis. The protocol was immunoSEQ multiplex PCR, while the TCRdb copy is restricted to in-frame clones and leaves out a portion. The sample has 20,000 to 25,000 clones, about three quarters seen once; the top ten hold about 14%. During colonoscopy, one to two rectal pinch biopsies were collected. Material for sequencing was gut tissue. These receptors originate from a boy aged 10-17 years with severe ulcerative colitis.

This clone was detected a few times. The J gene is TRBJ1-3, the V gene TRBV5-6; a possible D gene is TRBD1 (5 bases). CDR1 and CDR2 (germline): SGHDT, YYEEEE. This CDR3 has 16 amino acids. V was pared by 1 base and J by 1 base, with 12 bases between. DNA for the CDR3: TGTGCCAGCAGCTTGATACAGGCCCAGTCTGGAAACACCATATATTTT. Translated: CASSLIQAQSGNTIYF.

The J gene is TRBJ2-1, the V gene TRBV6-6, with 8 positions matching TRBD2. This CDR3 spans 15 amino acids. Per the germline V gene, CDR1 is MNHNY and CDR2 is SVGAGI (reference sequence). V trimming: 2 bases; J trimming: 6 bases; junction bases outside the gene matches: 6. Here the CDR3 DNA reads TGTGCCAGCAGTTACCTGCGGGGGGACGCCAATGAGCAGTTCTTC. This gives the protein CASSYLRGDANEQFF.

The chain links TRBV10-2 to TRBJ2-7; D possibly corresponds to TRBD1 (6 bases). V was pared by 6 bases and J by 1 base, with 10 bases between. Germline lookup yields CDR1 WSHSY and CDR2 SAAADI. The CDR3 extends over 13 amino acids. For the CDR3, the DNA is TGCGCCAGCAGCACAGGGACATCCTACGAGCAGTACTTC. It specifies CASSTGTSYEQYF.

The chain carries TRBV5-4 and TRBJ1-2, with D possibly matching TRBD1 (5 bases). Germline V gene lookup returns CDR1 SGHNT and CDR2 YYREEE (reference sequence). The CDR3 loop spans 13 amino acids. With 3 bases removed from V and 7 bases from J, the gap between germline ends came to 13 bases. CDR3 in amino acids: CASSSAGEIGYTF. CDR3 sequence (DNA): TGTGCCAGCAGCTCTGCGGGGGAAATTGGCTACACCTTC.

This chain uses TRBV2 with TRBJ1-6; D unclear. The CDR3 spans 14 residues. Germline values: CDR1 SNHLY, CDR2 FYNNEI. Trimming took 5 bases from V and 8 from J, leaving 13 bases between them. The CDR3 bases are TGTGCCAGCAGTCCGGACGGATGGTATTCACCCCTCCACTTT. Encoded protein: CASSPDGWYSPLHF.

The CDR3 DNA follows: TGTGCCTGGAGTAGGGGAAACACCATATATTTT. It yields the protein CAWSRGNTIYF. V and J are TRBV30 and TRBJ1-3; D remains ambiguous. V lost 2 bases to trimming and J lost 4 bases, with 3 bases between them. The germline V gene has CDR1 GTSNPN and CDR2 SVGIG (reference sequence). This CDR3 region has 11 residues.

CDR3 in amino acids: CACRQRNSSPLHF. The CDR3 region has the DNA TGTGCCTGCAGACAGAGGAACAGTTCACCCCTCCACTTT. The V gene is TRBV30, the J gene TRBJ1-6; perhaps TRBD1 as D (5 bases). Trimming cost V 6 bases and J 9 bases, with 15 bases left between them. Germline CDR1 is GTSNPN and CDR2 is SVGIG (reference sequence). This CDR3 is built from 13 residues.

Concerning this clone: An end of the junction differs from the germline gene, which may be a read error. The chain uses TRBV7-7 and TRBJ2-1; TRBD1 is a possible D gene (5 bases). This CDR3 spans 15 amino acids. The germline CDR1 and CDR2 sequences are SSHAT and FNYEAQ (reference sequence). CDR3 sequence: CASSLDSSSYNEQFF. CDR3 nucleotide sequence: TGTGCTAGCAGCCTTGACAGCAGCTCCTACAATGAGCAGTTCTTC.

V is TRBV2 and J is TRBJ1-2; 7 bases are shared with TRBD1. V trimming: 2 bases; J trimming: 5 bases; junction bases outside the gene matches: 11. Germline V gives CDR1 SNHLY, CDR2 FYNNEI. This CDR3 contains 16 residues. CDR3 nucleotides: TGTGCCAGCAGTGAATTTATTGGACAGGCCGGGTATGGCTACACCTTC. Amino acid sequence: CASSEFIGQAGYGYTF.

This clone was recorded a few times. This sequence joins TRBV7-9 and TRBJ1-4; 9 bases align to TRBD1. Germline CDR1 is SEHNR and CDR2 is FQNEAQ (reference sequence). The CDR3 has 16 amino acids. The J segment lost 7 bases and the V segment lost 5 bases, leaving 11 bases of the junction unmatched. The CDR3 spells CASSPGLRQGGEKLFF. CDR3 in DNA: TGTGCCAGCAGCCCCGGACTAAGACAGGGGGGTGAAAAACTGTTTTTT.

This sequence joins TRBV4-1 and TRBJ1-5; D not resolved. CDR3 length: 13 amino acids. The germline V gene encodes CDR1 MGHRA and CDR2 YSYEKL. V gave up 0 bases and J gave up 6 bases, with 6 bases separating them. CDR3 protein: CASSQDHGQPQHF. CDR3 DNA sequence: TGCGCCAGCAGCCAAGATCACGGTCAGCCCCAGCATTTT.

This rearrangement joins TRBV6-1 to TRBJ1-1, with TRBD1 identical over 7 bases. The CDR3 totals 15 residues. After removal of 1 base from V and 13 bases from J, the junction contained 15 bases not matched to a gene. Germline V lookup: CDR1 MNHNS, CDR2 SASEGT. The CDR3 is CASSEGWTGSKEDFF. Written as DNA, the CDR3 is TGTGCCAGCAGTGAAGGCTGGACAGGATCCAAGGAGGATTTCTTT.

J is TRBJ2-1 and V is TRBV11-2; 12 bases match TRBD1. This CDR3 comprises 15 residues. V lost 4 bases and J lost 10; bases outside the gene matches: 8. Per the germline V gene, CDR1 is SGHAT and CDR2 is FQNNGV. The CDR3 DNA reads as TGTGCCAGCAGCTCTGGGACAGGGGGCGCTCGGGAGCAGTTCTTC. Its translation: CASSSGTGGAREQFF.

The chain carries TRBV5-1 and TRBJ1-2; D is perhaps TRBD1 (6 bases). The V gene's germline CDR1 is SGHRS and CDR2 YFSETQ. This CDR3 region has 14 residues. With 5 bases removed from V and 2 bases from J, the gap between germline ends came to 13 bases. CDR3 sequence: CASSPGQVNYGYTF. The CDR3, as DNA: TGCGCCAGCAGTCCGGGACAAGTAAACTATGGCTACACCTTC.

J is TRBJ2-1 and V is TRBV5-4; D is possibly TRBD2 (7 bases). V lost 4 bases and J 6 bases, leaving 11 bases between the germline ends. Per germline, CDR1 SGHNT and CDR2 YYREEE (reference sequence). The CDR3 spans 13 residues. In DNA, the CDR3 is TGTGCCAGCAGCGGGGGGGCTCTCAATGAGCAGTTCTTC. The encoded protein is CASSGGALNEQFF. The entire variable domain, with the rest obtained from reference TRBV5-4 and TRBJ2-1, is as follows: ETGVTQSPTHLIKTRGQQVTLRCSSQSGHNTVSWYQQALGQGPQFIFQYYREEENGRGNFPPRFSGLQFPNYSSELNVNALELDDSALYLCASSGGALNEQFFGPGTRLTVL.

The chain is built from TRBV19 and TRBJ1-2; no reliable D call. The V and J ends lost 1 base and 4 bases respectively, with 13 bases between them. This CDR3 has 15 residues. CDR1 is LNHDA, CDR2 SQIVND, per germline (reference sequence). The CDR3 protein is CASSIGGQNLYGYTF. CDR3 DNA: TGTGCCAGTAGTATAGGTGGCCAGAACCTCTATGGCTACACCTTC.

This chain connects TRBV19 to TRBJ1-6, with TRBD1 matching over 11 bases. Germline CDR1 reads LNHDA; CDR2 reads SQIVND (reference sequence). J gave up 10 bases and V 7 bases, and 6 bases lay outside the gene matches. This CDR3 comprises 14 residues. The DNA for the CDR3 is TGTGCCAGTACCGGGACAGGGGGAAGATCACCCCTCCACTTT. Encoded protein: CASTGTGGRSPLHF. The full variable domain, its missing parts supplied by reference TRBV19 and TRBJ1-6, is DGGITQSPKYLFRKEGQNVTLSCEQNLNHDAMYWYRQDPGQGLRLIYYSQIVNDFQKGDIAEGYSVSREKKESFPLTVTSAQKNPTAFYLCASTGTGGRSPLHFGNGTRLTVT.

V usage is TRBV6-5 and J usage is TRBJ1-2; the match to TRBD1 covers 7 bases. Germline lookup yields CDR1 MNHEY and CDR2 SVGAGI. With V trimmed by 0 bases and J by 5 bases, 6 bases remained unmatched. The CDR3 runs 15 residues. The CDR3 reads CASSYSSRDSYGYTF. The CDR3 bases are TGTGCCAGCAGTTACTCTTCTCGGGACAGTTATGGCTACACCTTC.

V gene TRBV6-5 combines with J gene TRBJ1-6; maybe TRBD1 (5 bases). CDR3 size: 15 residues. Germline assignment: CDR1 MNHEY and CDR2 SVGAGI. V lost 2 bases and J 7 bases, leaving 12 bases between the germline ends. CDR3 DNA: TGTGCCAGCAGTTACGGGGCAGGGCGGAATTCACCCCTCCACTTT. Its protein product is CASSYGAGRNSPLHF.

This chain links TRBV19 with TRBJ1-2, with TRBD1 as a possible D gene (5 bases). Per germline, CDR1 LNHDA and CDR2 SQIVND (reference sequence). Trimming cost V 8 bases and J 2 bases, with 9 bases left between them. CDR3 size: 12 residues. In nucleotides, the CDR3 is TGTGCCAGTTCATGGGACAACTATGGCTACACCTTC. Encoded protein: CASSWDNYGYTF.

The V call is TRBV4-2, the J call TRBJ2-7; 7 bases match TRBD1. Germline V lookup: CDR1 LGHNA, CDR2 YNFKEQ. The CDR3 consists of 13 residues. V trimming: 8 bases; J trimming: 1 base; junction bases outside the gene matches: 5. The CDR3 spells CASGRQGSYEQYF. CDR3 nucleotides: TGTGCCAGCGGGCGACAGGGATCCTACGAGCAGTACTTC.

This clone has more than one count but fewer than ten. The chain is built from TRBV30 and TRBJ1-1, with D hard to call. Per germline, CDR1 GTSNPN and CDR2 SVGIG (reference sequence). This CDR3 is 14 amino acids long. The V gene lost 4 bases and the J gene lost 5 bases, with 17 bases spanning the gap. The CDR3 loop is CAWILGTSGTEAFF. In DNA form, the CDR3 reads TGTGCCTGGATCCTAGGTACCTCGGGAACTGAAGCTTTCTTT.

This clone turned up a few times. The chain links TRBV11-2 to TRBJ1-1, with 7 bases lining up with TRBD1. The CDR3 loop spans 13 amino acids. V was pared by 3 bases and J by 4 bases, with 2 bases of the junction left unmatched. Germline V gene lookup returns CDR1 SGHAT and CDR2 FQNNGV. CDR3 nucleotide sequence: TGTGCCAGCAGCTTGCAGGGGGGCACTGAAGCTTTCTTT. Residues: CASSLQGGTEAFF.

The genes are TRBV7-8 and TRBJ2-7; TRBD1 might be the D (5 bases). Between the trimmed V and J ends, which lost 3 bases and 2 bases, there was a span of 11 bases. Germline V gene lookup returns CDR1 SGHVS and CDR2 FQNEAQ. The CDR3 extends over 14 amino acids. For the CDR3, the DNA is TGTGCCAGCAGCTTGGTCAGGGCTGCCTACGAGCAGTACTTC. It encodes CASSLVRAAYEQYF.

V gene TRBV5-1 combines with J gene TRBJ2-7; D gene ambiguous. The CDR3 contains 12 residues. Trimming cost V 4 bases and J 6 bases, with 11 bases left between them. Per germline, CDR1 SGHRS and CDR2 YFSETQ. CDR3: CASSPGGVEQYF. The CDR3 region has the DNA TGCGCCAGCAGCCCGGGTGGGGTCGAGCAGTACTTC.

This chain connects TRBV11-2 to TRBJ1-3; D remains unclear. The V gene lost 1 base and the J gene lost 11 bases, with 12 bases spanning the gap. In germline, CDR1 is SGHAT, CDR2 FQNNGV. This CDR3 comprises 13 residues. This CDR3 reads CASSLAVTLSIYF. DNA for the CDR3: TGTGCCAGCAGCTTAGCCGTGACGCTATCCATATATTTT.

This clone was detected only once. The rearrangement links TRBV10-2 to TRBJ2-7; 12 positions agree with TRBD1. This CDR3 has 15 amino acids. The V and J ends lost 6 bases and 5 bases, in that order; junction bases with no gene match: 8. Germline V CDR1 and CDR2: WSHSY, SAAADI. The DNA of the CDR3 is TGCGCCAGCAGACAACCGGGACAGGGGGCCCACGAGCAGTACTTC. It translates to CASRQPGQGAHEQYF.

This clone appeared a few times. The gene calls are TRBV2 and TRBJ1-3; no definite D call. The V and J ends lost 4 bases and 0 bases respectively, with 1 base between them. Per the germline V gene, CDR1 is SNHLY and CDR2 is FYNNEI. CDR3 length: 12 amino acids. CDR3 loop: CASSASGNTIYF. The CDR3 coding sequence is TGTGCCAGCAGTGCCTCTGGAAACACCATATATTTT.

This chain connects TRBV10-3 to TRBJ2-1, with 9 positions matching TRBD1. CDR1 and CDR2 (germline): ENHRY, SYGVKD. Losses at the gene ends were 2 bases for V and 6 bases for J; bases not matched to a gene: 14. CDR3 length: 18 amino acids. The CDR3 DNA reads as TGTGCCATCAGTGAGCCGGAGGGACAGGGCACTGCCTTCAATGAGCAGTTCTTC. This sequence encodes CAISEPEGQGTAFNEQFF.

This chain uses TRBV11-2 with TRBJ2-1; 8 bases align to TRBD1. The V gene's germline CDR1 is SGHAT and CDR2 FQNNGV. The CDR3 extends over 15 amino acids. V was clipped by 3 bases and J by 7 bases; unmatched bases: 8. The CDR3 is CASSFGTGGSNEQFF. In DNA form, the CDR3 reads TGTGCCAGCAGCTTTGGCACAGGGGGATCAAATGAGCAGTTCTTC.